This TCR beta chain was profiled in a study of blood T cell repertoires in COVID-19 (dated by TCRdb to between 2020 and 2021). Looking at the study overall: Samples from collaborators originated in the United States, Italy and Spain and spanned both the acute and convalescent phases of COVID-19. The material from the prospective study consisted of cDNA or gDNA derived from T cells, B-cell-depleted T cells, or PBMCs. Deeply sampled blood TCRbeta repertoires from subjects exposed to, actively infected with, or recovered from COVID-19 were included in the dataset. The repertoires were made available in a free public database intended to serve as a resource for research on the immune response to SARS-CoV-2. The samples were drawn from two sources: the first 160 participants of the ongoing ImmuneRACE study, and 1,200 or so subjects contributed by 6 global collaborators. A de-identified subject ID, COVID-19 status, age in years and sex were almost always included in the sample metadata. Where HLA class I and class II types were available, the types were taken from metadata supplied by the sample provider, not from assay-based typing. Results the study describes overall, beyond this receptor: The quantity of clinical and demographic metadata differed by source and by participant and was supplied without curation.

TCRbeta CDR3 regions were amplified from genomic DNA by means of the immunoSEQ Assay, a bias-controlled multiplex PCR. Regarding the original processing steps: The number of nucleated cells in each sample was estimated from the amplification of reference gene primers within the assay. Sequence reads were collapsed and filtered to measure the absolute abundance of every unique TCRbeta CDR3 rearrangement. For each sample, productive Simpson clonality was calculated by taking the square root of Simpson's diversity index across productive rearrangements. Imported from immuneACCESS, the table was reduced by TCRdb to in-frame sequences with V and J called. These copies leave out some clones; in studies compared against another copy, an unresolved V gene accounts for under half, and the cause of the remainder is not known. Clonal size and the V and J genes are those of that table, whereas D and trimming came from the DNA. The sample has some 150,000 clones on record, about 90% of them singletons. The ten largest clones take up roughly 2.5% of the sample.

To note about this clone: It has no known antigen specificity. No base quality values were provided; no much bigger clone lies one nucleotide off.

Taken from cysteine to phenylalanine, the CDR3 has 14 residues. Only the CDR3 part of the read is kept: 42 bases, read in frame from the first base. V was cut back by 10 bases and J by 7 bases, leaving a gap of 20 bases between them. The germline V gene provides CDR1 SNHLY and CDR2 FYNNEI. Collaborating institutions collected whole blood in K2EDTA tubes following their own protocols. For TCRbeta analysis, collaborators shipped samples as frozen whole blood, isolated PBMCs, or DNA extracted from either of those sample types. This receptor was taken from a man aged 45-65 years with active COVID-19. The receptor chain draws on TRBV2 and TRBJ1-5; possibly the D gene is TRBD1, per 5 matching bases. The source material was peripheral blood. The DNA is as follows: TGTGCCACCCAAGGTGGGGGGTCGGGGCAGCCCCAGCATTTT. This encodes CATQGGGSGQPQHF. Here the CDR3 is joined to the reference TRBV2 and TRBJ1-5 genes, and the full variable domain is: EPEVTQTPSHQVTQMGQEVILRCVPISNHLYFYWYRQILGQKVEFLVSFYNNEISEKSEIFDDQFSVERPDGSNFTLKIRSTKLEDSAMYFCATQGGGSGQPQHFGDGTRLSIL.